The next 17 T cell receptor beta chains were all read from a single sample in a study of blood T cell repertoires in COVID-19. Assay: immunoSEQ multiplex PCR; the TCRdb copy retains only in-frame clones and omits some. The data contain around 77,000 clones, more than 75% of them singletons. The sample consisted of peripheral blood. Receptor source: a man aged 65 to 79 with active or convalescent COVID-19.

This clone came up a few times. The rearrangement joins TRBV4-1 to TRBJ2-7; 11 nucleotides align to TRBD2. The CDR3 consists of 15 residues. The J segment lost 4 bases and the V segment lost 1 base, leaving 3 bases of the junction unmatched. From germline, CDR1 is MGHRA and CDR2 YSYEKL. CDR3 amino acids: CASSQVAGGFYEQYF. The CDR3, as DNA: TGCGCCAGCAGCCAAGTAGCGGGAGGGTTTTACGAGCAGTACTTC.

The J gene is TRBJ1-1, the V gene TRBV5-1, with D perhaps TRBD1 (6 bases). The V end was cut by 4 bases, the J end by 0 bases, with 13 bases between. This CDR3 region has 15 residues. CDR1 is SGHRS, CDR2 YFSETQ, per germline. In DNA form, the CDR3 reads TGCGCCAGCAGCCGTCAGGGGTCGGTGAACACTGAAGCTTTCTTT. As protein: CASSRQGSVNTEAFF.

This clone was observed a few times. This sequence joins TRBV6-2 or TRBV6-3 and TRBJ1-1; 7 bases line up with TRBD1. V was pared by 6 bases and J by 4 bases, with 8 bases of the junction left unmatched. From germline, CDR1 is MNHEY and CDR2 SVGEGT. The CDR3 contains 14 residues. This CDR3 reads CASSYEGAFTEAFF. DNA for the CDR3: TGTGCCAGCAGCTATGAGGGGGCTTTCACTGAAGCTTTCTTT.

The V call is TRBV19, the J call TRBJ1-3; a possible D gene is TRBD1 (5 bases). V dropped 6 bases and J dropped 1 base, with 22 bases sitting between them. The CDR3 totals 18 residues. Germline CDR1 LNHDA, CDR2 SQIVND (reference sequence). CDR3 protein: CASSSTFLGTSSGNTIYF. The CDR3 region has the DNA TGTGCCAGTAGCTCAACTTTCCTCGGGACTTCTTCTGGAAACACCATATATTTT.

This clone was detected only a few times. The chain joins TRBV3-1 (or the pseudogene TRBV3-2) to TRBJ2-3; D gene unclear. The germline V gene encodes CDR1 LGHDT and CDR2 YNNKEL (reference sequence). V was cut by 4 bases and J by 4 bases, with 3 bases left in between. The CDR3 is 11 amino acids. In nucleotides, the CDR3 is TGTGCCAGCAGCCTCTCAGATACGCAGTATTTT. It specifies CASSLSDTQYF.

The chain employs TRBV7-9 and TRBJ2-2; a weak D match, TRBD1 (5 bases). The CDR3 is 17 residues long. Looked up from germline, CDR1 is SEHNR and CDR2 is FQNEAQ (reference sequence). V gave up 3 bases and J gave up 1 base, with 15 bases separating them. CDR3 in amino acids: CASSFSGAGMNTGELFF. The CDR3, as DNA: TGTGCCAGCAGCTTCTCCGGCGCAGGGATGAACACCGGGGAGCTGTTTTTT.

The V gene is TRBV5-1, the J gene TRBJ1-1, with 7 bases identical to TRBD1. The CDR3 extends over 15 amino acids. From germline, CDR1 is SGHRS and CDR2 YFSETQ. J gave up 1 base and V 1 base, and 4 bases lay outside the gene matches. This chain's CDR3 is CASSLRGQGNTEAFF. For the CDR3, the DNA is TGCGCCAGCAGCTTGAGGGGGCAGGGGAACACTGAAGCTTTCTTT.

The chain links TRBV5-1 to TRBJ2-3; 15 bases match TRBD2. CDR1 and CDR2 from the germline V gene are SGHRS and YFSETQ. V shed 3 bases and J 4 bases; nucleotides not matched to a gene: 0. The CDR3 loop spans 15 amino acids. In nucleotides, the CDR3 is TGCGCCAGCAGCTGGACTAGCGGGGGGGCAGATACGCAGTATTTT. The encoded protein is CASSWTSGGADTQYF.

CDR3: CASSPTNEQFF. Written as DNA, the CDR3 is TGTGCCAGCAGCCCGACTAATGAGCAGTTCTTC. The genes are TRBV7-2 and TRBJ2-1; D gene ambiguous. The CDR3 consists of 11 residues. V shed 5 bases and J shed 7 bases, with 6 bases lying between them. Germline CDR1 reads SGHTA; CDR2 reads FQGNSA.

This clone was recorded once. The chain links TRBV10-3 to TRBJ2-5; 8 positions match TRBD2. CDR1 is ENHRY, CDR2 SYGVKD, per germline. The CDR3 totals 12 residues. The J segment lost 2 bases and the V segment lost 10 bases, leaving 3 bases of the junction unmatched. CDR3 sequence reads: CATSSGQETQYF. CDR3 in DNA: TGTGCCACCTCTAGCGGGCAAGAGACCCAGTACTTC.

The J gene is TRBJ1-2, the V gene TRBV12-3 or TRBV12-4, with D possibly being TRBD1 (5 bases). The CDR3 is 13 amino acids. V was shortened by 7 bases and J by 4 bases, with 13 bases between the two germline ends. The CDR3 protein is CASTEGVAYGYTF. CDR3 nucleotide sequence: TGTGCCAGCACCGAAGGGGTGGCCTATGGCTACACCTTC.

The chain couples TRBV5-1 to TRBJ2-1; perhaps TRBD2 as D (5 bases). Deletions cut 2 bases from V and 0 bases from J, with 9 bases between. The CDR3 has 15 residues. The V gene's germline CDR1 is SGHRS and CDR2 YFSETQ. The CDR3 region is CASSLTGSSYNEQFF. The CDR3 nucleotides read TGCGCCAGCAGCTTAACGGGAAGCTCCTACAATGAGCAGTTCTTC.

This clone was seen a handful of times. The rearrangement links TRBV4-1 to TRBJ2-1; 10 bases match TRBD2. The CDR3 has 17 amino acids. The V and J ends lost 3 bases and 0 bases, in that order; junction bases with no gene match: 5. Germline CDR1 reads MGHRA; CDR2 reads YSYEKL. CDR3 sequence (DNA): TGCGCCAGCAGCCAGGTACTAGCGGGGAGCTCCTACAATGAGCAGTTCTTC. Encoded protein: CASSQVLAGSSYNEQFF.

The chain carries TRBV30 and TRBJ2-2; TRBD1 might be the D (6 bases). Germline V gene lookup returns CDR1 GTSNPN and CDR2 SVGIG (reference sequence). The V and J ends lost 4 bases and 5 bases respectively, with 8 bases between them. The CDR3 contains 12 residues. The CDR3 here is CAWNRVTGELFF. The CDR3 bases are TGTGCCTGGAACAGGGTGACCGGGGAGCTGTTTTTT.

V usage is TRBV6-4 and J usage is TRBJ1-6; 10 bases agree with TRBD1. Trimming at V came to 5 bases and at J to 8 bases, leaving 6 bases not matched to a gene. CDR1 and CDR2 (germline): MRHNA, SNTAGT. The CDR3 runs to 15 residues. The CDR3 coding sequence is TGTGCCAGCAGTAAGGGGGGGACAGGGGATTCACCCCTCCACTTT. Encoded protein: CASSKGGTGDSPLHF.

This chain connects TRBV18 to TRBJ1-1; TRBD1 agrees at 9 bases. Losses at the gene ends were 6 bases for V and 10 bases for J; bases not matched to a gene: 12. Germline loops: CDR1 KGHSH, CDR2 LQKENI. CDR3 length equals 14 residues. The CDR3 DNA follows: TGTGCCAGCTCCCCAACAGGGGGCGACCGGGTAGCTTTCTTT. Amino acids: CASSPTGGDRVAFF. The variable domain in full, with the rest retrieved from reference TRBV18 and TRBJ1-1, is NAGVMQNPRHLVRRRGQEARLRCSPMKGHSHVYWYRQLPEEGLKFMVYLQKENIIDESGMPKERFSAEFPKEGPSILRIQQVVRGDSAAYFCASSPTGGDRVAFFGQGTRLTVV.

The V and J genes are TRBV28 and TRBJ2-1; possible D gene TRBD2, 5 bases. From germline, CDR1 is MDHEN and CDR2 SYDVKM. This CDR3 has 14 residues. V lost 9 bases, J lost 5 bases, and 17 bases lay in between. The CDR3 DNA is TGTGCCAGTGGAGGCCTCGTCAGGCACAATGAGCAGTTCTTC. Translated, it gives CASGGLVRHNEQFF. Combining the CDR3 with reference TRBV28 and TRBJ2-1 gives the whole variable domain DVKVTQSSRYLVKRTGEKVFLECVQDMDHENMFWYRQDPGLGLRLIYFSYDVKMKEKGDIPEGYSVSREKKERFSLILESASTNQTSMYLCASGGLVRHNEQFFGPGTRLTVL.